What follows is one TCR beta chain and its context. The data were obtained in a study of blood T cell repertoires in COVID-19. The protocol was immunoSEQ multiplex PCR, while the TCRdb copy is restricted to in-frame clones and leaves out a portion. The data hold about 40,000 clones, with just under 80% observed a single time. With V trimmed by 6 bases and J by 5 bases, 9 bases remained unmatched. The CDR3 spans 14 residues. Germline CDR1 is SGHTA and CDR2 is FQGNSA. The chain has TRBV7-2 and TRBJ2-7, with 8 bases fitting TRBD1. This receptor was taken from a man aged 80 or over with active or convalescent COVID-19. Sequenced input: peripheral blood. The CDR3 protein is CASRGRTGPNEQYF. The CDR3 DNA reads TGTGCCAGCAGGGGCCGGACAGGGCCCAACGAGCAGTACTTC.